One and the same sample provided the 8 T cell receptor beta chains below, sequenced in a study of T cell changes during pregnancy in multiple sclerosis. The table came from immunoSEQ multiplex PCR; TCRdb's copy has only in-frame clones and leaves some out. The sample comprises around 75,000 clones, roughly 90% of which are singletons, and roughly 0.3% rests with the top ten. The sample consisted of CD4+ T cells from peripheral blood mononuclear cells, taken in the third trimester of pregnancy. The receptors come from a female donor in good health, enrolled as a control in a pregnancy study.

This chain connects TRBV2 to TRBJ1-1; D perhaps matches TRBD1 (5 bases). Germline CDR1 reads SNHLY; CDR2 reads FYNNEI. This CDR3 contains 12 residues. Trimming removed 7 bases from V and 3 bases from J, with 9 bases in between. CDR3 nucleotides: TGTGCCAGCACTTGGGGGGACACTGAAGCTTTCTTT. Translated: CASTWGDTEAFF.

The chain uses TRBV4-3 and TRBJ1-3; D unclear. This CDR3 spans 16 amino acids. Trimming cost V 2 bases and J 4 bases, with 15 bases left between them. Germline CDR1 reads LGHNA; CDR2 reads YSLEER. The DNA for the CDR3 is TGCGCCAGCAGCCAATCTATCAATTCGGTAGGAAACACCATATATTTT. The encoded protein is CASSQSINSVGNTIYF.

The J gene is TRBJ2-7, the V gene TRBV6-5; tentative D call: TRBD1 (6 bases). The CDR3 totals 13 residues. Germline assignment: CDR1 MNHEY and CDR2 SVGAGI. Trimming left V 8 bases short and J 2 bases short, with 13 bases between. The CDR3 loop reads CASSADRAYEQYF. The DNA for the CDR3 is TGTGCCAGCTCCGCGGACAGAGCCTACGAGCAGTACTTC.

The gene calls are TRBV7-2 and TRBJ2-2; D unresolved. The CDR3 is 15 residues long. V lost 0 bases and J lost 4, with 9 bases in between. The germline CDR1 and CDR2 sequences are SGHTA and FQGNSA. The CDR3 loop is CASSLAGLGTGELFF. The CDR3 DNA reads as TGTGCCAGCAGCTTAGCAGGCCTAGGCACCGGGGAGCTGTTTTTT.

V gene TRBV7-9 combines with J gene TRBJ2-2; possible D gene TRBD2, 5 bases. CDR3 length: 15 residues. CDR1 and CDR2 from the germline V gene are SEHNR and FQNEAQ (reference sequence). V shed 1 base and J shed 5 bases, with 11 bases lying between them. For the CDR3, the DNA is TGTGCCAGCAGCTTAGAACTAGGACGGACCGGGGAGCTGTTTTTT. Its translation: CASSLELGRTGELFF. Complete variable domain (other parts from reference TRBV7-9 and TRBJ2-2): DTGVSQNPRHKITKRGQNVTFRCDPISEHNRLYWYRQTLGQGPEFLTYFQNEAQLEKSRLLSDRFSAERPKGSFSTLEIQRTEQGDSAMYLCASSLELGRTGELFFGEGSRLTVL.

This rearrangement joins TRBV5-4 to TRBJ1-1, with unresolved D. Per the germline V gene, CDR1 is SGHNT and CDR2 is YYREEE (reference sequence). The CDR3 loop spans 15 amino acids. The V end was cut by 0 bases, the J end by 5 bases, with 14 bases between. The CDR3 loop is CASSLGLERRTEAFF. As DNA, the CDR3 is TGTGCCAGCAGCTTGGGATTGGAGAGGAGGACTGAAGCTTTCTTT. Variable domain in full (rest from reference TRBV5-4 and TRBJ1-1): ETGVTQSPTHLIKTRGQQVTLRCSSQSGHNTVSWYQQALGQGPQFIFQYYREEENGRGNFPPRFSGLQFPNYSSELNVNALELDDSALYLCASSLGLERRTEAFFGQGTRLTVV.

The J gene is TRBJ1-4, the V gene TRBV29-1; 10 bases are shared with TRBD1. V dropped 8 bases and J dropped 8; count of bases not matched to a gene: 14. CDR1 is SQVTM and CDR2 is ANQGSEA in the germline V gene. CDR3 length equals 15 residues. The CDR3 loop reads CSPWNPTGGREKLFF. In nucleotides, the CDR3 is TGCAGCCCGTGGAACCCGACAGGGGGCAGGGAAAAACTGTTTTTT.

The rearrangement joins TRBV9 to TRBJ1-1, with TRBD1 as a possible D gene (5 bases). With 3 bases removed from V and 4 bases from J, the gap between germline ends came to 13 bases. The CDR3 extends over 14 amino acids. CDR1 is SGDLS and CDR2 is YYNGEE in the germline V gene. The CDR3 sequence: CASSGGEGPTEAFF. For the CDR3, the DNA is TGTGCCAGCAGCGGAGGGGAGGGCCCCACTGAAGCTTTCTTT.